The rows below give T cell receptor beta chains drawn from one sample of a study of blood T cell repertoires in COVID-19. The method was immunoSEQ multiplex PCR; TCRdb's version includes in-frame clones alone and lacks a portion of them. The sample records 120,000 to 150,000 clones, roughly 88% being singletons. The sequenced sample was peripheral blood. These receptors originate from a woman in her sixties or seventies with COVID-19, enrolled during active disease. The CDR3 runs from the conserved cysteine through the conserved F or W. D genes are given only for firm matches. Clone size, where shown, is once, few, many, or a class for clones that have expanded.

NA | TRBJ1-2 | TRBV5-1 | NA | TGCGCCAGCAGCCCGGAGATCGCTTATGGCTACACCTTC | CASSPEIAYGYTF
few | TRBJ1-1 | TRBV5-1 | NA | TGCGCCAGCAGCCCAGGGCGGGGGTACTATAACACTGAAGCTTTCTTT | CASSPGRGYYNTEAFF
few | TRBJ1-1 | TRBV5-1 | TRBD1 | TGCGCCAGCAGCACCGGGACAGGGGGTGGGAGGGGAGCTTTCTTT | CASSTGTGGGRGAFF
NA | TRBJ1-1 | TRBV5-1 | TRBD1 | TGCGCCAGCAGTTCAGGGGGAACTGAAGCTTTCTTT | CASSSGGTEAFF
NA | TRBJ1-5 | TRBV6-1 | TRBD1 | TGTGCCAGCAGGGAAAGCCGGGACAGGGCCTCCGGTGGCAATCAGCCCCAGCATTTT | CASRESRDRASGGNQPQHF
NA | TRBJ1-2 | TRBV6-2/TRBV6-3 | TRBD1 | TGTGCCAGCAGTTACTGGCCGGGACAGAACGTTTGGGATTTC | CASSYWPGQNVWDF
NA | TRBJ2-7 | TRBV7-2 | NA | TGTGCCAGCAGCTTACGGGGAAACTCCTACGAGCAGTACTTC | CASSLRGNSYEQYF
NA | TRBJ1-6 | TRBV14 | NA | TGTGCCAGCAGCCCAGGGGCCTATAATTCACCCCTCCACTTT | CASSPGAYNSPLHF
NA | TRBJ1-2 | TRBV27 | TRBD1 | TGTGCCAGCAGTTTATTTGCTTTCCAGGCCCTTACGGACAGGGGCAACTATGGCTACACCTTC | CASSLFAFQALTDRGNYGYTF
NA | TRBJ1-6 | TRBV6-4 | NA | TGTGCCAGCAGTGACGGGCCCGCCGTAGGTTCACCCCTCCACTTT | CASSDGPAVGSPLHF
NA | TRBJ2-1 | TRBV6-2/TRBV6-3 | TRBD2 | TGTGCCAGCAGCTCCGGGACTAGCGGAAGCTCCTACAATGAGCAGTTCTTC | CASSSGTSGSSYNEQFF
NA | TRBJ1-5 | TRBV24-1 | TRBD1 | TGTGCCACCAGTACTAGGGGGCAGGGTCAGCCCCAGCATTTT | CATSTRGQGQPQHF
NA | TRBJ1-6 | TRBV27 | NA | TGTGCCAGCAGTTTGGAAGGGGATTCACCCCTCCACTTT | CASSLEGDSPLHF
NA | TRBJ2-7 | TRBV3-1/TRBV3-2 | NA | TGTGCCAGCAGCCTTGGGTCAGGAACAGGTCCCAACTTC | CASSLGSGTGPNF
NA | TRBJ2-1 | TRBV19 | TRBD1 | TGTGCCAGTAGTATAGCGGGACAGGGGTACAATGAGCAGTTCTTC | CASSIAGQGYNEQFF
few | TRBJ2-2 | TRBV11-3 | NA | TGTGCCAGCAGCTCCCCCCAGAACACCGGGGAGCTGTTTTTT | CASSSPQNTGELFF
NA | TRBJ1-2 | TRBV13 | TRBD1 | TGTGCCAGCAGCTCCCGGACAGGCGGCTATGGCTACACCTTC | CASSSRTGGYGYTF
NA | TRBJ2-5 | TRBV6-5 | NA | TGTGCCAGCAGATTCTCCTCTACGGAGCAAGAGACCCAGTACTTC | CASRFSSTEQETQYF
NA | TRBJ2-7 | TRBV4-1 | TRBD2 | TGCGCCAGCAGCCAAGTAGCGGGGACGACCTACGAGCAGTACTTC | CASSQVAGTTYEQYF
NA | TRBJ2-1 | TRBV14 | NA | TGTGCCAGCAGCCAAGGACAGTACAATGAGCAGTTCTTC | CASSQGQYNEQFF
NA | TRBJ1-3 | TRBV27 | NA | TGTGCCAGCAGTTTAACAGGGACTGGAAACACCATATATTTT | CASSLTGTGNTIYF
once | TRBJ1-4 | TRBV6-6 | NA | TGTGCCAGCAGTTACTCAGGGGGTGAAAAACTGTTTTTT | CASSYSGGEKLFF
NA | TRBJ2-3 | TRBV6-1 | TRBD2 | TGTGCCAGCAGTGCAACCGGGACTAGCGGGGGAAGAACGCAGTATTTT | CASSATGTSGGRTQYF
few | TRBJ1-6 | TRBV18 | NA | TGTGCCAGCTCACCGGGATCGCCCGCCTTCGGGATTGATTCACCCCTCCACTTT | CASSPGSPAFGIDSPLHF
NA | TRBJ2-7 | TRBV7-9 | TRBD1 | TGTGCCAGCAGCCCGGGACAGAGCTACGAGCAGTACTTC | CASSPGQSYEQYF
NA | TRBJ2-7 | TRBV7-2 | NA | TGTGCCAGCAGCTTACCAGCGATCGACGAGCAGTACTTC | CASSLPAIDEQYF
NA | TRBJ2-1 | TRBV11-3 | TRBD1 | TGTGCCAGCAGCTTAGGGTTAGGACAGGGGGCGCATGAGCAGTTCTTC | CASSLGLGQGAHEQFF
NA | TRBJ1-2 | TRBV20-1 | NA | TGCAGTGCCAGACAGGTAGATGGCTACACCTTC | CSARQVDGYTF
NA | TRBJ1-5 | TRBV5-5 | NA | TGTGCCAGCAGCCCCGGAGCTCGAAACAATCAGCCCCAGCATTTT | CASSPGARNNQPQHF
NA | TRBJ2-7 | TRBV5-6 | NA | TGTGCCAGCAGCTTGGGGACACCCTCCTACGAGCAGTACTTC | CASSLGTPSYEQYF
NA | TRBJ2-5 | TRBV5-1 | TRBD2 | TGCGCCAGCAGCTCGCGGACTAGCGGGGACGGAGAGACCCAGTACTTC | CASSSRTSGDGETQYF
NA | TRBJ2-1 | TRBV5-4 | TRBD2 | TGTGCCAGCAGCCTGGGAGGGACTAGCGTCTACAATGAGCAGTTCTTC | CASSLGGTSVYNEQFF
NA | TRBJ2-7 | TRBV5-1 | TRBD1 | TGCGCCAGCAGCCTGGACAGGGGGCGCCACGAGCAGTACTTC | CASSLDRGRHEQYF
few | TRBJ1-5 | TRBV7-2 | TRBD1 | TGTGCCAGCAGCCAAAGACAGGGCGGTCAGCCCCAGCATTTT | CASSQRQGGQPQHF